This T cell receptor (beta chain) was obtained from a study of blood T cell repertoires in COVID-19. TCRdb keeps only in-frame clones here, not all; method: immunoSEQ multiplex PCR. The table lists about 130,000 clones, approximately 85% of them singletons. Worth noting for this clone: At the DNA level, this CDR3 is encoded by other sequences in the same sample as well.

V shed 5 bases and J shed 5 bases, with 13 bases lying between them. This CDR3 is built from 14 residues. Germline CDR1 reads SGHNT; CDR2 reads YENEEA. The specimen was peripheral blood. The TCR comes from a human donor in a cohort sampled during active COVID-19. The chain uses TRBV11-3 and TRBJ2-1; TRBD2 is a possible D gene (6 bases). The DNA of the CDR3 is TGTGCCAGCAGCCTGGGCCGGGGGAACAATGAGCAGTTCTTC. This codes for CASSLGRGNNEQFF.